This TCR beta chain derives from a study of blood T cells in healthy people across ages. The CDR3 extends over 15 amino acids. The germline V and J ends were trimmed by 2 bases and 5 bases, with 12 bases remaining between them. Looked up from germline, CDR1 is MGHRA and CDR2 is YSYEKL. Primed by a sample-barcoded 5' primer and a J-beta primer mix, a second PCR proceeded for about 6 to 11 cycles. One entry per CDR3 protein results from TCRdb running MiXCR on the 5' RACE reads. Found here are roughly 1.6 million distinct CDR3 sequences, around 35% of them singletons; the top ten hold over 9%. This sequence was found in a woman between 25 and 40 years old in good health. The chain links TRBV4-1 to TRBJ2-2; maybe TRBD1 (6 bases). Sequenced input: blood. The CDR3 reads CASSQSIRGTGELFF. The DNA for the CDR3 is TGCGCCAGCAGCCAAAGTATCAGGGGAACCGGGGAGCTGTTTTTT.